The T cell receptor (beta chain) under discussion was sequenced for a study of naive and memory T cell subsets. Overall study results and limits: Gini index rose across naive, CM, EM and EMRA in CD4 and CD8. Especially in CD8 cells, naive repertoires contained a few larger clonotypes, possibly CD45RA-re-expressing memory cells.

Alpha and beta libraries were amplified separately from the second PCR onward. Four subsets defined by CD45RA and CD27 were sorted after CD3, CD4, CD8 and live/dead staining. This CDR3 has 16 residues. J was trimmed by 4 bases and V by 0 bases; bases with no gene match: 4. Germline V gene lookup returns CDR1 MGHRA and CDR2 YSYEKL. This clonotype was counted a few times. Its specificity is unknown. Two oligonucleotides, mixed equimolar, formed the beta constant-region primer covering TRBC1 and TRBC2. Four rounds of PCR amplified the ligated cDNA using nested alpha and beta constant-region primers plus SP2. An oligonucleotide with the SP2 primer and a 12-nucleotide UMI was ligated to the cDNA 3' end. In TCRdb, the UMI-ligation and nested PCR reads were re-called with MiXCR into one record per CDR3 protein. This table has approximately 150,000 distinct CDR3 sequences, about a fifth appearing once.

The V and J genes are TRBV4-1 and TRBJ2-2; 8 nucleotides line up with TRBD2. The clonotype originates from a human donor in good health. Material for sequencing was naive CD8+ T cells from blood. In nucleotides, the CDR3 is TGCGCCAGCAGCCAAGAGGCGGCGGGAGGCACCGGGGAGCTGTTTTTT. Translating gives CASSQEAAGGTGELFF.